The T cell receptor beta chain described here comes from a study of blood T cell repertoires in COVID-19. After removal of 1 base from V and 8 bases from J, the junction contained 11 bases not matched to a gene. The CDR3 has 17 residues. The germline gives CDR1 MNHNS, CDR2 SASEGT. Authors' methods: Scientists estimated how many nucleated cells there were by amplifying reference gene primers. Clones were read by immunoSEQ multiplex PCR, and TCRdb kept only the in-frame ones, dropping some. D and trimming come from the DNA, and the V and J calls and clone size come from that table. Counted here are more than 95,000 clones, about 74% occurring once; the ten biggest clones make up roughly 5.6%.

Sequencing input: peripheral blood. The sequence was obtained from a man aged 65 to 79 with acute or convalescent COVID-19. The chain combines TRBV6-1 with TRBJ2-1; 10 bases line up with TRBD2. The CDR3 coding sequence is TGTGCCAGCAGTGAAGAGGGTGGAGCGGGAGGGCCGGATGAGCAGTTCTTC. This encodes CASSEEGGAGGPDEQFF.